This T cell receptor beta chain derives from a study of shared clonotypes between healthy human individuals. As for this clone: Antigen unknown.

Regarding the study as a whole: Clonotype sharing across a few donors was observed for around 4.8% of naive CD4 clonotypes.

An even split of each subset's genomic DNA across several immunoSEQ plates was performed. Data came from immunoSEQ multiplex PCR; TCRdb stores just in-frame clones and leaves some out. Here the sample spans about 1,800,000 clones, less than 95% being singletons. Germline V gene data show CDR1 as MNHEY and CDR2 as SMNVEV (reference sequence). CDR3 length: 18 residues. J lost 0 bases, V lost 7 bases, and 7 bases had no gene match. Terminally differentiated effector memory CD45RA+ cells were excluded from the naive CD8 cells, which were CD45RO-negative and positively selected for CCR7. Only Caucasian adults living in Nashville, Tennessee served as donors.

The sample consisted of naive CD8+ T cells sorted from blood. The chain joins TRBV27 to TRBJ2-1; 15 bases fit TRBD2. The TCR comes from a young man in good health. This CDR3 reads CASTSGLAGGSSYNEQFF. CDR3 DNA sequence: TGTGCCAGCACCTCGGGACTAGCGGGGGGCAGCTCCTACAATGAGCAGTTCTTC.